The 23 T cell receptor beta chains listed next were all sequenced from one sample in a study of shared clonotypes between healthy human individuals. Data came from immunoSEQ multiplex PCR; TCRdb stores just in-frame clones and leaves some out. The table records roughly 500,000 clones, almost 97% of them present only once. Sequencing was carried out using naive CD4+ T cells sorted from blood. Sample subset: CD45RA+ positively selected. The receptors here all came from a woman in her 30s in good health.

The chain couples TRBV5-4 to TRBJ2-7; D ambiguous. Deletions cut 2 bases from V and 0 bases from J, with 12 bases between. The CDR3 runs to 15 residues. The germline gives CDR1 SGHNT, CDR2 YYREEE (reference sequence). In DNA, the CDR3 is TGTGCCAGCAGCTTCCGTACGCGGAGCTCCTACGAGCAGTACTTC. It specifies CASSFRTRSSYEQYF. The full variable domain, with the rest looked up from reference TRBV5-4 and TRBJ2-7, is ETGVTQSPTHLIKTRGQQVTLRCSSQSGHNTVSWYQQALGQGPQFIFQYYREEENGRGNFPPRFSGLQFPNYSSELNVNALELDDSALYLCASSFRTRSSYEQYFGPGTRLTVT.

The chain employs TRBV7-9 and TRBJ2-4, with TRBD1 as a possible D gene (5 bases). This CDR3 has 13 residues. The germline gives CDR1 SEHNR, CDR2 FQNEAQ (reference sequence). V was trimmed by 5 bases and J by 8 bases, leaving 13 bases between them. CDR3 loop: CASSPQGRDIQYF. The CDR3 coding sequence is TGTGCCAGCAGCCCCCAGGGAAGAGACATTCAGTACTTC.

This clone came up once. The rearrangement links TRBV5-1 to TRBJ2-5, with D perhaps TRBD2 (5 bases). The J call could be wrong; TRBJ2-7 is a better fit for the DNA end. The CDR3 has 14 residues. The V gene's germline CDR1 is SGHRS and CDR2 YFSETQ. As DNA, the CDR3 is TGCGCCAACCAAACTGGGGTAGCGAGGCACGAGCAGTACTTC. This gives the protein CANQTGVARHEQYF.

CDR3 DNA: TGTGCCACCTCGGACAGCCCGGGACTAGCTAGCTCCTACAATGAGCAGTTCTTC. Translating it yields CATSDSPGLASSYNEQFF. This chain links TRBV10-3 with TRBJ2-1; 9 bases align to TRBD2. After removal of 10 bases from V and 0 bases from J, the junction contained 16 bases not matched to a gene. The CDR3 contains 18 residues. CDR1 and CDR2 (germline): ENHRY, SYGVKD.

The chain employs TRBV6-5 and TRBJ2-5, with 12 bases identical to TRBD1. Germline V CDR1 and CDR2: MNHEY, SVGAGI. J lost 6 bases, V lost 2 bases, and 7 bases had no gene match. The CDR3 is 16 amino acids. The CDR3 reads CASSYGVGQGAKTQYF. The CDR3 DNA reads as TGTGCCAGCAGTTACGGTGTGGGACAGGGGGCGAAGACCCAGTACTTC.

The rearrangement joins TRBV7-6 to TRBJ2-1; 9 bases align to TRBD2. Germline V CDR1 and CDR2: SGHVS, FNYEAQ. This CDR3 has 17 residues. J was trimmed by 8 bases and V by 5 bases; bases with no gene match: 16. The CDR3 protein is CASSPRGSGSMEDEQFF. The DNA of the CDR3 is TGTGCCAGCAGCCCCCGTGGTAGCGGGAGTATGGAGGATGAGCAGTTCTTC.

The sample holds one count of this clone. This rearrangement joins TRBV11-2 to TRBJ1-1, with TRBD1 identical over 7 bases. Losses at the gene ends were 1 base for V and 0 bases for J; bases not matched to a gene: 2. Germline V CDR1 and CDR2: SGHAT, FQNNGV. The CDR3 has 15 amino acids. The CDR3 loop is CASSLGGQLNTEAFF. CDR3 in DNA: TGTGCCAGCAGCTTAGGGGGACAGTTGAACACTGAAGCTTTCTTT.

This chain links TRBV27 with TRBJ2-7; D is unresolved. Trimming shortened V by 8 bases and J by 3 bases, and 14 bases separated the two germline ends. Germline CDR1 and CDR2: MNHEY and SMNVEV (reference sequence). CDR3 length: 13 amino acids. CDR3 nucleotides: TGTGCCAGCTGTTCCACGGTGGACTACGAGCAGTACTTC. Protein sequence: CASCSTVDYEQYF.

The DNA of the CDR3 is TGTGCCAGCGGCTTTCGGGACACGGAGCCCCAGCATTTT. Protein: CASGFRDTEPQHF. The chain combines TRBV6-1 with TRBJ1-5; possibly TRBD1 for D (6 bases). Germline lookup yields CDR1 MNHNS and CDR2 SASEGT. V shed 8 bases and J shed 8 bases, with 16 bases lying between them. The CDR3 extends over 13 amino acids.

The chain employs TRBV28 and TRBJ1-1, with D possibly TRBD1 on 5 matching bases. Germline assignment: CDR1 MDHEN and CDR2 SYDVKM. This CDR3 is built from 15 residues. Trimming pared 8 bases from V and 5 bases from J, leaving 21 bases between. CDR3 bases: TGTGCCAGCGGTCTATGGGGCGAGTGGAGGACTGAAGCTTTCTTT. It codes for CASGLWGEWRTEAFF.

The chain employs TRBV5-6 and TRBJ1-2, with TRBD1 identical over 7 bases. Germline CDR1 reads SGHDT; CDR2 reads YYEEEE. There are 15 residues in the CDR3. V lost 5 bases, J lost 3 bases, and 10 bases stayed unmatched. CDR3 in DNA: TGTGCCAGCAGGGGTAGGGGGCGCCGCGACTATGGCTACACCTTC. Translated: CASRGRGRRDYGYTF. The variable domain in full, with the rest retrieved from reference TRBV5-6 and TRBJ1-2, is DAGVTQSPTHLIKTRGQQVTLRCSPKSGHDTVSWYQQALGQGPQFIFQYYEEEERQRGNFPDRFSGHQFPNYSSELNVNALLLGDSALYLCASRGRGRRDYGYTFGSGTRLTVV.

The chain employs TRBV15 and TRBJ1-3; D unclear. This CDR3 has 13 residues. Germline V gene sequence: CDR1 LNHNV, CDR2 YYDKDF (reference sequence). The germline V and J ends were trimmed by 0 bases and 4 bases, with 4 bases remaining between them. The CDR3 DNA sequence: TGTGCCACCAGCAGAGATCCGGGAAACACCATATATTTT. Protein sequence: CATSRDPGNTIYF. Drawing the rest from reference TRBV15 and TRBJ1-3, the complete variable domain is DAMVIQNPRYQVTQFGKPVTLSCSQTLNHNVMYWYQQKSSQAPKLLFHYYDKDFNNEADTPDNFQSRRPNTSFCFLDIRSPGLGDTAMYLCATSRDPGNTIYFGEGSWLTVV.

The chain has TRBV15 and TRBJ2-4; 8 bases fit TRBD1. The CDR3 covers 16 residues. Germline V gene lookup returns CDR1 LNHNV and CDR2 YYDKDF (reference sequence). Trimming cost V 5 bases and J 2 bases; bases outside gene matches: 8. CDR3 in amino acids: CATSPGQGGTKNIQYF. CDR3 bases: TGTGCCACCAGCCCAGGACAGGGCGGGACCAAAAACATTCAGTACTTC.

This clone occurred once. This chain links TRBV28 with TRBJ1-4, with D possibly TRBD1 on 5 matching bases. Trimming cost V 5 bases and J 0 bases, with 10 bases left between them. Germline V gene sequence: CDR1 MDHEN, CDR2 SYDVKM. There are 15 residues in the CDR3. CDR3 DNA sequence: TGTGCCAGCAGTCCCATAGGGGCAACTAATGAAAAACTGTTTTTT. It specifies CASSPIGATNEKLFF.

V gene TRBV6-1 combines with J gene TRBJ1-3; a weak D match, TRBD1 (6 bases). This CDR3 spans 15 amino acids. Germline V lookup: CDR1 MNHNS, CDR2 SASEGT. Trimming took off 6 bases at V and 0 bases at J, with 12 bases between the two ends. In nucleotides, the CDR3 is TGTGCCAGCAGCGAACAGGGCCTCTCTGGAAACACCATATATTTT. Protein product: CASSEQGLSGNTIYF.

CDR3: CASSRGLAGGEQFF. The CDR3 coding sequence is TGCGCCAGCAGCCGAGGACTAGCGGGCGGAGAGCAGTTCTTC. The chain has TRBV4-1 and TRBJ2-1, with 11 bases lining up with TRBD2. This CDR3 is 14 amino acids long. Germline-derived CDR1 and CDR2 are MGHRA and YSYEKL. J was trimmed by 10 bases and V by 4 bases; bases with no gene match: 6.

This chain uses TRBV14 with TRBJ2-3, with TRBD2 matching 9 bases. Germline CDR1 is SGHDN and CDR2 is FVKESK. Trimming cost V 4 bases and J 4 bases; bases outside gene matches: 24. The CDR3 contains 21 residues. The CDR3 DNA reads TGTGCCAGCAGCCTGGGCATTGTTCGGGCGGGAGGGAGGCCTGCCGCAGATACGCAGTATTTT. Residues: CASSLGIVRAGGRPAADTQYF.

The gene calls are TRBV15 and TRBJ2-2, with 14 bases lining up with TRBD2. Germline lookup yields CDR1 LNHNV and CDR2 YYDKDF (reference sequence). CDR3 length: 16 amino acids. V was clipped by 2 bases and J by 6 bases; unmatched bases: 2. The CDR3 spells CATSRKTSGRAGELFF. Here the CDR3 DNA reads TGTGCCACCAGCAGAAAGACTAGCGGGAGGGCCGGGGAGCTGTTTTTT.

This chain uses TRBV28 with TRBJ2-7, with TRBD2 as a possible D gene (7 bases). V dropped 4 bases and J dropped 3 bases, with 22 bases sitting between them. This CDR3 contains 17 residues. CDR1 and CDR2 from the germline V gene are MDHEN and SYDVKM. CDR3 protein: CASSSALRGGRNYEQYF. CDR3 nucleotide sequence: TGTGCCAGCAGTTCAGCTCTCAGGGGCGGGAGAAACTACGAGCAGTACTTC.

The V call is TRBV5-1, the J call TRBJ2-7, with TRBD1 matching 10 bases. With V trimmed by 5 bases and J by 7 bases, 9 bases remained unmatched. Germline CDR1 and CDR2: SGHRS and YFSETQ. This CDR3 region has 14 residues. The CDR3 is CASRERQGADEQYF. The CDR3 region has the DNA TGCGCCAGCAGGGAGAGACAGGGGGCAGATGAGCAGTACTTC. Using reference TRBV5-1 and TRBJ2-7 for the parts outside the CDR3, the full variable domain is KAGVTQTPRYLIKTRGQQVTLSCSPISGHRSVSWYQQTPGQGLQFLFEYFSETQRNKGNFPGRFSGRQFSNSRSEMNVSTLELGDSALYLCASRERQGADEQYFGPGTRLTVT.

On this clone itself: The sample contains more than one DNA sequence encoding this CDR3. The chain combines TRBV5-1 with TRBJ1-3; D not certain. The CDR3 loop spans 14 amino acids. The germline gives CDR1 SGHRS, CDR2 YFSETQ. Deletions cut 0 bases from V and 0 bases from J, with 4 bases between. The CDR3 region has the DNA TGCGCCAGCAGCTTGGGGAGCTCTGGAAACACCATATATTTT. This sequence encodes CASSLGSSGNTIYF. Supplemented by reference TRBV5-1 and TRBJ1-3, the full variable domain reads KAGVTQTPRYLIKTRGQQVTLSCSPISGHRSVSWYQQTPGQGLQFLFEYFSETQRNKGNFPGRFSGRQFSNSRSEMNVSTLELGDSALYLCASSLGSSGNTIYFGEGSWLTVV.

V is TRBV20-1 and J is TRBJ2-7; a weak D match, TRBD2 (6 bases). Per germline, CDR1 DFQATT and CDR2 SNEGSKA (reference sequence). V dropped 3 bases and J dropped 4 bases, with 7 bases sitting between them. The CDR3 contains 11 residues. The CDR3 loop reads CSARDYYEQYF. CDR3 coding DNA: TGCAGTGCTAGGGACTATTACGAGCAGTACTTC.

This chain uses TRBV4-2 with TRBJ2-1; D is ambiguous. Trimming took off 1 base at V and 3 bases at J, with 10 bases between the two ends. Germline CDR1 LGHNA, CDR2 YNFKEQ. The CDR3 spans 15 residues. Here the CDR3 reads CASSQVGDIYNEQFF. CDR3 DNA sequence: TGTGCCAGCAGCCAAGTTGGGGATATCTACAATGAGCAGTTCTTC.